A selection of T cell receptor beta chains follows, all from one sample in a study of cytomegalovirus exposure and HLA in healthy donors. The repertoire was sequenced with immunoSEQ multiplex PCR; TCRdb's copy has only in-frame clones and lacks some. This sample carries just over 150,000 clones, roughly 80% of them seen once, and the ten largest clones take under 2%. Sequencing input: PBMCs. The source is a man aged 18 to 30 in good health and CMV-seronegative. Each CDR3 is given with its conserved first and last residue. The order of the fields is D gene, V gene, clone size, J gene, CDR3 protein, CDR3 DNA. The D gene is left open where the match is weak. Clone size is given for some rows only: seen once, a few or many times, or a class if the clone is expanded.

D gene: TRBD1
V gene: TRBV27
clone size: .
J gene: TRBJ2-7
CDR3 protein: CASRDRGDYEQYF
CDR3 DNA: TGTGCCAGCAGGGACAGGGGGGACTACGAGCAGTACTTC

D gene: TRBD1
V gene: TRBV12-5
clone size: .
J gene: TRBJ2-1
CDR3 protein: CASGLATGVGYNEQFF
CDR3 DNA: TGTGCTAGTGGTTTGGCCACAGGGGTTGGCTACAATGAGCAGTTCTTC

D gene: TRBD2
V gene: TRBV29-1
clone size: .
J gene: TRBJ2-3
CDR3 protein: CSVRTSGETDTQYF
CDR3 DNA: TGCAGCGTGAGGACTAGCGGGGAAACAGATACGCAGTATTTT

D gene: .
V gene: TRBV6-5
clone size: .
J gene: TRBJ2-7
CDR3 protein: CASSSTGSSYEQYF
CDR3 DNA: TGTGCCAGCAGTTCGACAGGCAGCTCCTACGAGCAGTACTTC

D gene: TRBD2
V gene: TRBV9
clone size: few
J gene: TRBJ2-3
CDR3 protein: CASRAGGGTDTQYF
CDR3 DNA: TGTGCCAGCCGCGCGGGGGGGGGCACAGATACGCAGTATTTT

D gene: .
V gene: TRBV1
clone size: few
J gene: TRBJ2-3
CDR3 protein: CTSSQLRTSGITDTQYF
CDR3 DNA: TGCACCAGCAGCCAACTCCGGACTAGCGGGATTACGGATACGCAGTATTTT

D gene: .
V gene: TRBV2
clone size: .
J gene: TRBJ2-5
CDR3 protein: CASSGTSGPLGTQYF
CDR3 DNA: TGTGCCAGCAGTGGTACTAGTGGCCCACTTGGGACCCAGTACTTC

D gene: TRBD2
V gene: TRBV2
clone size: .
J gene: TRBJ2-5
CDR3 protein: CASSDGLAGVAETQYF
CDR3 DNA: TGTGCCAGCAGTGACGGACTAGCGGGGGTGGCAGAGACCCAGTACTTC

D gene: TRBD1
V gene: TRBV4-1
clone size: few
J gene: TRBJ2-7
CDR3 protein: CASSQEAGGGYEQYF
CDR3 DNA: TGCGCCAGCAGCCAAGAGGCAGGGGGCGGCTACGAGCAGTACTTC

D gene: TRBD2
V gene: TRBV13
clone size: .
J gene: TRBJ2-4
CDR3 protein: CASSLRASGARDIQYF
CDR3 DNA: TGTGCCAGCAGCTTAAGGGCTAGCGGGGCCAGGGACATTCAGTACTTC

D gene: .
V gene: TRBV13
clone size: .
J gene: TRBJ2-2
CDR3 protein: CASSLGGQGYTGELFF
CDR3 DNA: TGTGCCAGCAGCCTCGGAGGGCAGGGTTACACCGGGGAGCTGTTTTTT

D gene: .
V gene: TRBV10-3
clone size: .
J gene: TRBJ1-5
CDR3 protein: CAISGTPLDQPQHF
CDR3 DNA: TGTGCCATCAGTGGTACCCCTTTAGATCAGCCCCAGCATTTT

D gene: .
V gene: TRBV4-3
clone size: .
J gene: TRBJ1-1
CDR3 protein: CASSQDALLTGHTEAFF
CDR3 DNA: TGCGCCAGCAGCCAAGATGCGCTCCTAACAGGACACACTGAAGCTTTCTTT

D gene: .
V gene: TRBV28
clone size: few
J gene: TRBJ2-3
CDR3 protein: CASSDGRVRTDTQYF
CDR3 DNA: TGTGCCAGCAGTGACGGCAGGGTGAGGACAGATACGCAGTATTTT

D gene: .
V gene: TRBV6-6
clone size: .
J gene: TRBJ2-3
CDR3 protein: CASTSGDGGYTDTQYF
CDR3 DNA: TGTGCCAGCACCTCGGGGGACGGGGGATATACAGATACGCAGTATTTT

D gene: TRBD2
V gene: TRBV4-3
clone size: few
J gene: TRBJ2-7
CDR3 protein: CASSQTRLAGEGEQYF
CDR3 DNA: TGCGCCAGCAGCCAGACCCGATTAGCGGGAGAAGGAGAGCAGTACTTC

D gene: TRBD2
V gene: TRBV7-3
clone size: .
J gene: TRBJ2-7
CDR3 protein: CASSLKEAGVHEQYF
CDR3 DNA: TGTGCCAGCAGCCTAAAGGAAGCGGGAGTCCACGAGCAGTACTTC

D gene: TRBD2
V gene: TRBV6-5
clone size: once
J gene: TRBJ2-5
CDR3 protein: CASSYGLAGPQETQYF
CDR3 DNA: TGTGCCAGCAGTTACGGCCTAGCGGGCCCCCAAGAGACCCAGTACTTC

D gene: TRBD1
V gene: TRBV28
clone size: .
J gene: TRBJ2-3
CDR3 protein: CASSLQGASTDTQYF
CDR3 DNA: TGTGCCAGCAGTTTACAGGGGGCTAGCACAGATACGCAGTATTTT

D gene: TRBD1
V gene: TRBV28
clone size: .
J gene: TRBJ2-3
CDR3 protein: CASRQPGQGSDTQYF
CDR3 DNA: TGTGCCAGCAGGCAGCCGGGACAGGGTTCAGATACGCAGTATTTT

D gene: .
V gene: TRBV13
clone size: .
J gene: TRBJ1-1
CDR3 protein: CASSTSGNTEAFF
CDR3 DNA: TGTGCCAGCAGCACCTCAGGGAACACTGAAGCTTTCTTT

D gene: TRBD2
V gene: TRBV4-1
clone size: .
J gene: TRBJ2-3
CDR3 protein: CASSQYARSGGAADTQYF
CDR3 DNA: TGCGCCAGCAGCCAGTACGCCCGAAGCGGGGGGGCTGCAGATACGCAGTATTTT

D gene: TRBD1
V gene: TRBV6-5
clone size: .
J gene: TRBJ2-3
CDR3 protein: CASSPPDRAAQYF
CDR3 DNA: TGTGCCAGCAGTCCACCGGACAGGGCGGCGCAGTATTTT

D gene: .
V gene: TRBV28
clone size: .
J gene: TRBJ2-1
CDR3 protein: CASSTRRVSYNEQFF
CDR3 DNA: TGTGCCAGCAGTACCCGCCGGGTATCCTACAATGAGCAGTTCTTC

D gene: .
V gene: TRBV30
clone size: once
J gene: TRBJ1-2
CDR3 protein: CAWSVRGTPQNYGYTF
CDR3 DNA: TGTGCCTGGAGTGTACGGGGGACGCCACAGAACTATGGCTACACCTTC

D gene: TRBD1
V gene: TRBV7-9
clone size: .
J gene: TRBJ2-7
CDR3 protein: CASSLGQPMEYF
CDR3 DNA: TGTGCCAGCAGCTTGGGACAGCCGATGGAGTACTTC

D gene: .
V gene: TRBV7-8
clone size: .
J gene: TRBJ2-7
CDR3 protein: CASSSYYEQYF
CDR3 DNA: TGTGCCAGCAGCTCCTACTACGAGCAGTACTTC

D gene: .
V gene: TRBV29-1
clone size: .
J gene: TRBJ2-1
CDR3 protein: CSVRTRGTYNEQFF
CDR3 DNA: TGCAGCGTAAGGACTAGGGGGACCTACAATGAGCAGTTCTTC

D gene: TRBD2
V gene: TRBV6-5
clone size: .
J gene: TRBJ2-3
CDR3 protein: CASSYSSGGITDTQYF
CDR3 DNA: TGTGCCAGCAGTTACTCAAGCGGGGGAATCACAGATACGCAGTATTTT

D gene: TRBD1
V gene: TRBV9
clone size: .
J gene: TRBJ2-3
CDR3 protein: CASSGRQGVSDTQYF
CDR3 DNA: TGTGCCAGCAGCGGCCGACAGGGGGTCAGCGATACGCAGTATTTT

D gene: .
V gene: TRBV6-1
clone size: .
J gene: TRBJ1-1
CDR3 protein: CASRTGWNTEAFF
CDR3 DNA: TGTGCCAGCAGAACAGGGTGGAACACTGAAGCTTTCTTT

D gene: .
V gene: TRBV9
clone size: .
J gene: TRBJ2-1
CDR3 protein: CASSLREYNEQFF
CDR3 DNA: TGTGCCAGCAGCCTCCGGGAGTACAATGAGCAGTTCTTC

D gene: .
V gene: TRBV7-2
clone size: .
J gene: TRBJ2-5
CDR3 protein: CASSLRPGETQYF
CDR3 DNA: TGTGCCAGCAGCTTGAGGCCGGGGGAGACCCAGTACTTC

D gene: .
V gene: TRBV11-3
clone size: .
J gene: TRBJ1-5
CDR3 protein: CASSFRGRDNLSQHF
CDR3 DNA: TGTGCCAGCAGCTTCCGGGGGAGGGACAACCTTTCCCAGCATTTT

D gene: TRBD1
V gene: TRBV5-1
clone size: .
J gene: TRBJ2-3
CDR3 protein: CASSLGQGGTTDTQYF
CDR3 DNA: TGCGCCAGCAGCTTGGGACAAGGGGGCACGACAGATACGCAGTATTTT

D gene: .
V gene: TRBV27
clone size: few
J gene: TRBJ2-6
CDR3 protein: CASSYGSGANVLTF
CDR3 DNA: TGTGCCAGCAGTTACGGCTCTGGGGCCAACGTCCTGACTTTC

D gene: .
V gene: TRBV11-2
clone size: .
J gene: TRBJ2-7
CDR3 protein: CASSLGLPNTRESSYEQYF
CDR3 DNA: TGTGCCAGCAGCTTGGGCCTCCCTAATACTAGAGAGAGCTCCTACGAGCAGTACTTC

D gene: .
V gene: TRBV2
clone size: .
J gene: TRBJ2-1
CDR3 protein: CASSEFISRAANEQFF
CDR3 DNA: TGTGCCAGCAGTGAATTTATTTCGCGGGCTGCGAATGAGCAGTTCTTC

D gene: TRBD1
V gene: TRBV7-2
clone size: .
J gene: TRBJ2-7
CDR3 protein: CASSFGQGRDYEQYF
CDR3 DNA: TGTGCCAGCAGCTTTGGACAGGGAAGAGACTACGAGCAGTACTTC

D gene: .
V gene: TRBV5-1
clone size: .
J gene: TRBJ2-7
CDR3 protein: CASSWGPGGPYEQYF
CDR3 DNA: TGCGCCAGCAGCTGGGGTCCGGGGGGCCCTTACGAGCAGTACTTC

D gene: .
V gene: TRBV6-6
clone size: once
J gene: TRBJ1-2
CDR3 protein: CASSSILDINYGYTF
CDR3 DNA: TGTGCCAGCAGTTCCATTCTGGACATTAACTATGGCTACACCTTC

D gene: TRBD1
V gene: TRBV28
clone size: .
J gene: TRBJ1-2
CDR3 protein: CASSFIQGAFSYGYTF
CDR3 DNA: TGTGCCAGCAGCTTTATACAGGGGGCGTTTAGCTATGGCTACACCTTC

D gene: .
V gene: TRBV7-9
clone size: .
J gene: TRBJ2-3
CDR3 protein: CASSVYWTASTDTQYF
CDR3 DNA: TGTGCCAGCTCGGTTTATTGGACAGCAAGCACAGATACGCAGTATTTT

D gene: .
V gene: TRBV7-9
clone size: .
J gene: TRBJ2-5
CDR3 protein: CASSLQNQETQYF
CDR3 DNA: TGTGCCAGCAGCTTACAGAACCAAGAGACCCAGTACTTC

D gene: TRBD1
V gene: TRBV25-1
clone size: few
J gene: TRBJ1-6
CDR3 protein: CASSPQDRKSYNSPLHF
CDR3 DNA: TGTGCCAGCAGTCCCCAGGACAGGAAGTCCTATAATTCACCCCTCCACTTT

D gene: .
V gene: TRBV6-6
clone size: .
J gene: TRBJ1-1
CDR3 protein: CASSYEGWDTEAFF
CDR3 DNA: TGTGCCAGCAGTTACGAGGGCTGGGACACTGAAGCTTTCTTT

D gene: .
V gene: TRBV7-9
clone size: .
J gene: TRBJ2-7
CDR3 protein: CSSSLLPYEQYF
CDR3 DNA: TGTTCCAGCAGCTTACTCCCCTACGAGCAGTACTTC

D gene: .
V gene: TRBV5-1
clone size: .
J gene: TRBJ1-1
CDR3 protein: CASSYSQGLNTEAFF
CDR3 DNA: TGCGCCAGCAGCTACTCACAGGGCTTGAACACTGAAGCTTTCTTT

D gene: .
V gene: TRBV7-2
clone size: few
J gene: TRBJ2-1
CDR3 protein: CASSSPRGEQFF
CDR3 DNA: TGTGCCAGCAGCTCTCCGCGGGGTGAGCAGTTCTTC

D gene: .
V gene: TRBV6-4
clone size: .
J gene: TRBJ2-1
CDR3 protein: CASSDTPSSYNEQFF
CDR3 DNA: TGTGCCAGCAGTGACACGCCGAGCTCCTACAATGAGCAGTTCTTC

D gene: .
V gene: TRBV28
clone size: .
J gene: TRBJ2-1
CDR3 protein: CASSSLGRGSSNEQFF
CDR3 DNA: TGTGCCAGCAGTTCGCTCGGAAGGGGATCCAGCAATGAGCAGTTCTTC

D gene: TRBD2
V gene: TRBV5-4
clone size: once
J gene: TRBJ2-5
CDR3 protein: CASSFTGLGPTQETQYF
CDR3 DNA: TGTGCCAGCAGCTTCACAGGACTAGGTCCTACCCAAGAGACCCAGTACTTC

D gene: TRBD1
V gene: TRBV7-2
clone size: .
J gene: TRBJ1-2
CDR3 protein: CASSLGTGLFYTF
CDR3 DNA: TGTGCCAGCAGCTTAGGGACAGGGCTCTTCTACACCTTC

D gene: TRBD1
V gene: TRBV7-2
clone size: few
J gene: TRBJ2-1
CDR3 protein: CASSLVGTGINEQFF
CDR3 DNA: TGTGCCAGCAGCTTAGTGGGGACAGGGATCAATGAGCAGTTCTTC

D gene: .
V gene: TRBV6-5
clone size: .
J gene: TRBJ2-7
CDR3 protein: CASRNQGSTYEQYF
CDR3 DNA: TGTGCCAGCAGAAACCAGGGTTCCACCTACGAGCAGTACTTC

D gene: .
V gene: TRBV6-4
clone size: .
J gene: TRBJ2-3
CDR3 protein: CASSDSPGGTDTQYF
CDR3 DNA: TGTGCCAGCAGTGACAGTCCAGGGGGCACAGATACGCAGTATTTT

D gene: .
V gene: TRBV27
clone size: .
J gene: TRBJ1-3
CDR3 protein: CASAALGAISGNTIYF
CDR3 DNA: TGTGCCAGCGCCGCCTTGGGAGCAATCTCTGGAAACACCATATATTTT

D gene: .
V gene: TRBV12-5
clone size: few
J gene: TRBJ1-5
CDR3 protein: CASGFGQTKDQPQHF
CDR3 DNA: TGTGCTAGTGGTTTCGGACAGACCAAGGATCAGCCCCAGCATTTT